This T cell receptor beta chain stems from a study of cytomegalovirus exposure and HLA in healthy donors. Study-wide findings and caveats: While the bulk of TCR sequences proved rare, some public TCRs turned up in many donors.

Assay: immunoSEQ multiplex PCR; the TCRdb copy retains only in-frame clones and omits some. The table includes 100,000 to 150,000 clones, 86% detected once. There are 15 residues in the CDR3. V was trimmed by 4 bases and J by 4 bases, leaving 14 bases between them. Per germline, CDR1 MNHEY and CDR2 SVGAGI. Remarks on this clone: The antigen is not known.

This TCR came from a young man in good health and CMV-seronegative. This chain connects TRBV6-5 to TRBJ1-5, with D perhaps TRBD1 (6 bases). The sample consisted of PBMCs. For the CDR3, the DNA is TGTGCCAGCAGTTTTAAACAGGGTTTTAATCAGCCCCAGCATTTT. This gives the protein CASSFKQGFNQPQHF.